The entry below gives a single T cell receptor beta chain sequence along with its context. What this receptor recognizes is not known. Base qualities are not at hand, and no much larger clone is one base apart. CDR1 and CDR2, looked up from the germline V gene (reference sequence), are SSHAT and FNYEAQ. Between the V and J ends, shortened by 1 base and 4 bases respectively, the junction contains 14 bases. From the cysteine up to the phenylalanine, the CDR3 has a length of 15 residues. The CDR3 DNA has 45 bases and is translated from base 1. TCR CDR3 regions were amplified from genomic DNA by multiplex PCR using the deep immunoSEQ assay. Genomic DNA extracted from each cell subset was distributed evenly over all wells of several immunoSEQ 96-well plates, and each plate served as one replicate. For sorted subsets, each replicate PCR was loaded with approximately 0.2 ug genomic DNA, equivalent to 30,000 or so T cell genomes. Purified libraries were measured with a Qubit 3.0 fluorometer, size-checked on a Bioanalyzer 2100, and measured again with the KAPA Library Quantification kit. Each immunoSEQ 96-well plate was sequenced on its own single-read 150-cycle Illumina NextSeq 550 flow cell. The published analysis was carried out like this. Because only junctional sequences without quality scores were contained in the immunoSEQ output, filtering matching that applied to full-length reads could not be performed. Sequences were annotated with PyIR, a Python wrapper for IgBLAST v1.9, using IMGT germline references to assign V/J genes and CDR3. Any read was removed if the V/J assignment was weak (E-value above 1e-6), the CDR3 was missing, or the read contained stop codons, out-of-frame junctions, or ambiguous translated residues. A V3J clonotype was defined by an identical inferred V gene, J gene, and CDR3 amino acid sequence. Percentage overlap between repertoires was computed as shared unique clonotypes divided by the size of the smaller repertoire. Three approaches were used to assess repertoire richness: RTK rarefaction, the Chao1 estimator, and Recon v2.1 estimates of unobserved clonotypes. Generation probabilities for all TCRbeta clonotypes obtained by the gDNA method from several donors were computed using OLGA. In its TCRdb copy, this immuneACCESS table keeps in-frame sequences only and misses some clones. Where compared with another copy, unresolved V genes explain less than half of these, and the others have no known cause. The D gene and trimming were derived from the DNA, and the V and J assignments and clone size from that table. In this sample the table shows 110,000 or so clones, about 63% of which occur a single time. In total, the top ten clones hold approximately 25% of the sample.

This sample is part of a study of shared clonotypes between healthy human individuals (TCRdb year 2020). Background on the whole study: A couple of women and three men aged 18 to 49 years were included in the cohort. For each donor, three plates each were used for CD4 naive and CD4 memory, two plates were used for CD8 naive, and one plate was used for CD8 memory. To estimate repertoire size and how much clonotypes are shared between individuals, the study performed deep sequencing of blood TCR repertoires from five healthy adults. Different laboratories and diverse techniques were used to prepare libraries and sequence TCR repertoires, to increase sequencing depth and limit assay-specific biases. Leukapheresis yielded between about 0.9 and 9 billion PBMCs per donor.

Healthy HIV-negative adults with no recently reported acute infections or vaccinations were included as donors. All donors were Caucasian adults living in Nashville, Tennessee, USA. The CD8 memory samples were a combination of magnetically selected CD45RO+ cells and CCR7-negative CD45RA+ effector memory (TemRA) cells. Blood was collected by leukapheresis, and PBMCs were isolated by Ficoll-Histopaque density gradient centrifugation and then cryopreserved in liquid nitrogen vapor phase. Purity and quantity of every magnetically sorted T cell population were checked by analytical flow cytometry. Genomic DNA was isolated from every sorted fraction and measured by UV absorbance on a Nanodrop 2000c. The paper's findings and limits, for the study overall: Pairwise subsampling led to the expectation that sequencing depth would affect the degree of clonotype sharing among donors. When a handful of donors were compared, the shared fraction of clonotypes was about 5.5% for naive CD4, approximately 3.5% for naive CD8, 2% to 2.5% for memory CD4, and 0.4% for memory CD8. Sampling was restricted to blood, and TCR repertoires in tissues likely differ from the TCR repertoires found in blood. Even with the large sequencing depth, rarefaction of the sorted-subset datasets indicated that sequencing was incomplete. Compared with non-shared clonotypes, clonotypes shared by all four sorted-subset donors had higher generation probabilities. Because the study included only a small number of donors, the genetic and exposure-history diversity represented was limited. Larger estimated clonotype richness was generally found for naive subsets than for memory subsets.

Input material: memory CD8+ T cells sorted from blood. Interpreted using the paper, the cell subset or site label stands for: CD45RO+ cells pooled with CCR7-negative TemRA cells. This sequence uses TRBV7-7 and TRBJ2-7; no D gene is confidently identified. The TCR originated in a woman between 25 and 40 years old in good health. The CDR3 loop reads CASSLGQPPIYEQYF. The DNA reads TGTGCCAGCAGCTTAGGCCAGCCCCCCATATACGAGCAGTACTTC.